This TCR beta chain is drawn from a study of blood T cell repertoires in COVID-19. About the research overall: PBMCs, B-cell-depleted T cells, or T cells were the source of the cDNA or gDNA that made up the material.

Study processing details: Amplified reference gene primers provided the basis for estimating nucleated cell counts. Measured with immunoSEQ multiplex PCR; TCRdb has only the in-frame clones, and not every one. The D gene and trimming were derived from the DNA, and the V and J assignments and clone size from that table. The data hold around 250,000 clones, with roughly four fifths observed a single time. Germline V gene lookup returns CDR1 GTSNPN and CDR2 SVGIG (reference sequence). CDR3 size: 14 residues. V was pared by 1 base and J by 4 bases, with 4 bases of the junction left unmatched. The rearrangement joins TRBV30 to TRBJ1-5; 7 nucleotides match TRBD1. This sequence was found in a middle-aged man who had recovered from COVID-19. The specimen was PBMCs or T cells enriched from blood (not recorded which). The CDR3 DNA reads TGTGCCTGGAGTGGGGACAGAACGAATCAGCCCCAGCATTTT. This encodes CAWSGDRTNQPQHF. Together with reference TRBV30 and TRBJ1-5, the CDR3 gives the full variable domain: SQTIHQWPATLVQPVGSPLSLECTVEGTSNPNLYWYRQAAGRGLQLLFYSVGIGQISSEVPQNLSASRPQDRQFILSSKKLLLSDSGFYLCAWSGDRTNQPQHFGDGTRLSIL.